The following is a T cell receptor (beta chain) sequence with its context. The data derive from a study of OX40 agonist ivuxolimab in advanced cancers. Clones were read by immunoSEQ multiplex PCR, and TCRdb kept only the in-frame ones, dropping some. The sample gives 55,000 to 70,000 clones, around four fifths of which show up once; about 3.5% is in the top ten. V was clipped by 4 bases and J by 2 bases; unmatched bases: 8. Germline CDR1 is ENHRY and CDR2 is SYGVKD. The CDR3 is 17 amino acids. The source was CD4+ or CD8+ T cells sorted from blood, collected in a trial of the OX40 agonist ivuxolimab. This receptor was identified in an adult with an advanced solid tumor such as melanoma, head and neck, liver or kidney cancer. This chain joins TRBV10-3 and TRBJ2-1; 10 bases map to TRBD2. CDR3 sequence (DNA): TGTGCCATCAGTGGCCTAGCGGGAGACAAGACCTACAATGAGCAGTTCTTC. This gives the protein CAISGLAGDKTYNEQFF.